This T cell receptor (beta chain) was sequenced in a study of molecular identifiers for immune sequencing clone quantification. This clonotype came up once. A much larger clone differs from this one at a single base, so this may be a read error. Input for naive CD8 libraries was about 19,000 to 1,100,000 sorted cells; the RNA fraction used was 10%, 30% or 50%. This CDR3 has 12 residues. V was trimmed by 3 bases and J by 7 bases, leaving 9 bases between them. Germline CDR1 and CDR2: MGHRA and YSYEKL. MiXCR was run by TCRdb on the PCR reads, yielding one entry per CDR3 protein. The data contain approximately 500,000 distinct CDR3 sequences, about a fifth of them singletons.

The chain uses TRBV4-1 and TRBJ1-1; D ambiguous. The sequenced material came from naive CD8+ T cells from blood, with Jurkat cell RNA spiked in. Subset: FACS-sorted CD8+CD4-CCR7+CD45RA+ naive T cells. The clonotype comes from a human donor in good health. Some libraries in this study had Jurkat cell RNA spiked in. CDR3 DNA sequence: TGCGCCAGCAGCCACCCGCGGGATGAAGCTTTCTTT. This sequence encodes CASSHPRDEAFF.